The T cell receptor (beta chain) described here comes from a study of blood T cell repertoires in COVID-19. Details on this clone: A junction boundary mismatches the germline segment, possibly from a read error.

The length of the CDR3 is 13 residues. Germline V gene sequence: CDR1 KGHSH, CDR2 LQKENI. Here immunoSEQ multiplex PCR was the method, and the copy in TCRdb shows in-frame clones only, minus some. The data hold roughly 160,000 clones, with approximately 84% observed a single time. The receptor comes from a middle-aged man who had recovered from COVID-19. The chain joins TRBV18 to TRBJ1-1; 7 nucleotides line up with TRBD1. What was sequenced was PBMCs or T cells enriched from blood (not recorded which). CDR3 in amino acids: CASAPDRATEAFF. In DNA form, the CDR3 reads TGTGCCAGCGCACCTGACAGGGCCACTGAAGCTTTCTTT.